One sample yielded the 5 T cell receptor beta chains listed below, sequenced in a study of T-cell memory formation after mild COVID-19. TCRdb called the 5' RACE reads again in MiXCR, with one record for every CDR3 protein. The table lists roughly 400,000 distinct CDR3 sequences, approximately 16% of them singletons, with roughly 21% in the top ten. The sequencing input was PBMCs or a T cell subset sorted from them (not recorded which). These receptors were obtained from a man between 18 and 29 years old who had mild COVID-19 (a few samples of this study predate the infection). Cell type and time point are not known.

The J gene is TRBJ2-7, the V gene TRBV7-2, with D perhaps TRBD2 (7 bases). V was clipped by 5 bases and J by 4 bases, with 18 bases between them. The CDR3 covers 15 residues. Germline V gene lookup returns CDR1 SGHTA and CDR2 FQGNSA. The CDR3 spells CASSLTLGGTYEQYF. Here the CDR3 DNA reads TGTGCCAGCAGCCTCACCCTCGGGGGGACATACGAGCAGTACTTC.

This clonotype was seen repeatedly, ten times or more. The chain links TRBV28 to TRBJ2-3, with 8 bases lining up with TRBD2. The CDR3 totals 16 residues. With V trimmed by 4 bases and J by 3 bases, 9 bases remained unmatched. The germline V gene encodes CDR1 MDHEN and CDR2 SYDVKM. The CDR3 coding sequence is TGTGCCAGCAGTTCCGGAAGGCGGGGGGTTACAGATACGCAGTATTTT. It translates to CASSSGRRGVTDTQYF.

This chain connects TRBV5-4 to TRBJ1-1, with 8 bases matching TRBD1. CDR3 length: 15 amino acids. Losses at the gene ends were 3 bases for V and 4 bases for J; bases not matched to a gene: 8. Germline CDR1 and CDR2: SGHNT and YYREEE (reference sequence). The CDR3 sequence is CASSSADRASTEAFF. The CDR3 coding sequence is TGTGCCAGCAGCTCTGCGGACAGGGCGAGCACTGAAGCTTTCTTT.

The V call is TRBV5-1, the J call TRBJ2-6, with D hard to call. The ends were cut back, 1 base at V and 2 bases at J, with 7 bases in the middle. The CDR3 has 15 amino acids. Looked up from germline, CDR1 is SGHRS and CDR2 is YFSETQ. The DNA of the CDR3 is TGCGCCAGCAGCTTGCGATTCACTGGGGCCAACGTCCTGACTTTC. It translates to CASSLRFTGANVLTF.

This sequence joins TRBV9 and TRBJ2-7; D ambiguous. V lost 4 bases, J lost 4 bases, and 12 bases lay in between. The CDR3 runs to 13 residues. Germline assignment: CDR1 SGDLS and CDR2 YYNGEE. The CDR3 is CASSPRYGYEQYF. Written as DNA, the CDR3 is TGTGCCAGCAGCCCACGGTATGGATACGAGCAGTACTTC.